The following is a TCR beta chain sequence with its context. The data originate from a study of control samples from healthy donors and cancer patients. The method was immunoSEQ multiplex PCR; TCRdb's version includes in-frame clones alone and lacks a portion of them. The table lists about 89,000 clones, about 85% of them singletons. The germline CDR1 and CDR2 sequences are KGHSH and LQKENI. This CDR3 is 15 amino acids long. V lost 3 bases, J lost 8 bases, and 7 bases stayed unmatched. This TCR derives from a middle-aged woman in good health. The chain recombines TRBV18 with TRBJ1-4; 9 bases match TRBD1. Sequenced: blood. CDR3: CASSPVDRGTEKLFF. The CDR3 coding sequence is TGTGCCAGCTCACCCGTGGACAGGGGAACCGAAAAACTGTTTTTT.